The 30 T cell receptor beta chains in this list originate from one sample, sequenced in a study of early T cells in non-severe SARS-CoV-2 infection. TCRdb used MiXCR to reprocess the 5' RACE reads, holding one entry per CDR3 protein. The sample has about 48,000 distinct CDR3 sequences; 7% to 8% are singletons. Sequencing was carried out using whole blood. These receptor sequences come from an adult who was a healthcare worker with PCR-confirmed SARS-CoV-2 infection or an uninfected control (not recorded which).

This clonotype was observed a handful of times. The chain joins TRBV7-2 to TRBJ2-7, with unresolved D. The CDR3 has 11 amino acids. The ends were cut back, 5 bases at V and 7 bases at J, with 9 bases in the middle. CDR1 is SGHTA and CDR2 is FQGNSA in the germline V gene. CDR3: CASSTTLEQYF. Here the CDR3 DNA reads TGTGCCAGCAGCACAACTCTGGAGCAGTACTTC.

In this sample, this clonotype turned up many times. The chain combines TRBV24-1 with TRBJ2-1; tentative D call: TRBD2 (6 bases). This CDR3 comprises 13 residues. Germline CDR1 KGHDR, CDR2 SFDVKD. Trimming took off 4 bases at V and 6 bases at J, with 9 bases between the two ends. The CDR3 loop reads CATSDGGSNEQFF. As DNA, the CDR3 is TGTGCCACCAGTGACGGAGGGAGCAATGAGCAGTTCTTC.

The chain has TRBV27 and TRBJ2-3; D not resolved. Germline CDR1 and CDR2: MNHEY and SMNVEV (reference sequence). V gave up 8 bases and J gave up 0 bases, with 12 bases separating them. CDR3 length: 14 residues. The CDR3 is CASGEPSSTDTQYF. CDR3 DNA: TGTGCCAGCGGTGAGCCCTCGAGCACAGATACGCAGTATTTT.

This chain connects TRBV6-2 or TRBV6-3 to TRBJ2-6; no definite D call. The CDR3 consists of 14 residues. The germline V gene has CDR1 MNHEY and CDR2 SVGEGT. Trimming left V 1 base short and J 1 base short, with 2 bases between. The CDR3 DNA reads as TGTGCCAGCAGTTACTTGTCTGGGGCCAACGTCCTGACTTTC. It is translated as CASSYLSGANVLTF.

This clonotype has ten or more counts. The rearrangement links TRBV4-1 to TRBJ2-2; 7 bases map to TRBD1. The CDR3 has 15 residues. V dropped 1 base and J dropped 7; count of bases not matched to a gene: 6. The germline gives CDR1 MGHRA, CDR2 YSYEKL. The CDR3 nucleotides read TGCGCCAGCAGCCAAGGGTCCAGGGGGTACGGGGAGCTGTTTTTT. Residues: CASSQGSRGYGELFF.

This clonotype came up many times. This chain joins TRBV5-1 and TRBJ2-1; D unresolved. V was cut by 4 bases and J by 7 bases, with 9 bases left in between. Germline V gives CDR1 SGHRS, CDR2 YFSETQ. The CDR3 contains 12 residues. CDR3 sequence: CASSLPSNEQFF. Here the CDR3 DNA reads TGCGCCAGCAGCCTACCCTCTAATGAGCAGTTCTTC.

This clonotype has at least ten counts. V gene TRBV20-1 combines with J gene TRBJ2-7; TRBD2 matches at 10 bases. V trimming: 5 bases; J trimming: 5 bases; junction bases outside the gene matches: 9. The germline V gene encodes CDR1 DFQATT and CDR2 SNEGSKA (reference sequence). This CDR3 is 14 amino acids long. The CDR3 sequence: CSAPKPAGGDEQYF. The CDR3 DNA sequence: TGCAGTGCTCCCAAACCAGCGGGGGGGGACGAGCAGTACTTC.

This rearrangement joins TRBV20-1 to TRBJ2-3; D possibly corresponds to TRBD2 (7 bases). CDR1 is DFQATT and CDR2 is SNEGSKA in the germline V gene (reference sequence). CDR3 length: 15 amino acids. V gave up 6 bases and J gave up 2 bases, with 18 bases separating them. This CDR3 is CSARGQGGSTDTQYF. The CDR3 nucleotides read TGCAGTGCCAGGGGCCAGGGAGGGTCCACAGATACGCAGTATTTT.

This clonotype has at least ten counts. CDR3 coding DNA: TGTGCCATCAGTGAGTCGATCAAGGTTGGCGGTACGCAGTATTTT. As protein: CAISESIKVGGTQYF. The chain recombines TRBV10-3 with TRBJ2-3; no definite D call. Germline V lookup: CDR1 ENHRY, CDR2 SYGVKD. There are 15 residues in the CDR3. V lost 0 bases to trimming and J lost 8 bases, with 15 bases between them.

This chain links TRBV3-1 with TRBJ2-7; 9 bases align to TRBD1. With V trimmed by 1 base and J by 3 bases, 7 bases remained unmatched. Per germline, CDR1 LGHDT and CDR2 YNNKEL (reference sequence). The CDR3 length is 16 residues. The CDR3 reads CASSQGAGTGSYEQYF. CDR3 coding DNA: TGTGCCAGCAGCCAAGGGGCAGGGACAGGGAGCTACGAGCAGTACTTC.

This clonotype was seen at least ten times. The rearrangement links TRBV12-3 or TRBV12-4 to TRBJ2-1; possibly TRBD1 for D (6 bases). The length of the CDR3 is 16 residues. V dropped 3 bases and J dropped 3 bases, with 15 bases sitting between them. CDR3 residues: CASSFGVTGFYNEQFF. CDR3 nucleotides: TGTGCCAGCAGTTTTGGGGTTACAGGGTTCTACAATGAGCAGTTCTTC.

This clonotype came up many times. This chain links TRBV20-1 with TRBJ2-7; TRBD2 is a possible D gene (6 bases). From germline, CDR1 is DFQATT and CDR2 SNEGSKA (reference sequence). V gave up 1 base and J gave up 2 bases, with 9 bases separating them. This CDR3 has 13 amino acids. The DNA for the CDR3 is TGCAGTGCTAGAGTGGGGGGAACCTACGAGCAGTACTTC. It encodes CSARVGGTYEQYF.

This clonotype was observed many times. The rearrangement uses TRBV10-3 and TRBJ2-1; 12 bases are shared with TRBD2. Germline trimming cut 6 bases from V and 6 bases from J; bases unmatched to any gene: 3. The CDR3 has 14 amino acids. Germline V gives CDR1 ENHRY, CDR2 SYGVKD. As DNA, the CDR3 is TGTGCCATCAGGACTAGCGGGGGAAGCAATGAGCAGTTCTTC. It codes for CAIRTSGGSNEQFF.

Details on this clonotype: The final CDR3 position lacks the conserved phenylalanine or tryptophan, pointing to a likely read error. J is TRBJ2-5 and V is TRBV18; TRBD2 matches 10 bases. V trimming: 5 bases; J trimming: 3 bases; junction bases outside the gene matches: 3. Germline V lookup: CDR1 KGHSH, CDR2 LQKENI. The CDR3 length is 14 residues. The CDR3 sequence: CASSTSGDEETQYL. Here the CDR3 DNA reads TGTGCCAGCTCAACTAGCGGGGATGAAGAGACCCAGTACTTG.

The rearrangement uses TRBV20-1 and TRBJ2-7, with D tentatively TRBD1 or TRBD2 (7 bases each). V lost 3 bases and J 6 bases, leaving 9 bases between the germline ends. Germline CDR1 reads DFQATT; CDR2 reads SNEGSKA (reference sequence). There are 11 residues in the CDR3. DNA for the CDR3: TGCAGTGCTAGCAGGGGGGGCGAGCAGTACTTC. Translating gives CSASRGGEQYF.

This clonotype was observed at least ten times. V usage is TRBV5-5 and J usage is TRBJ1-2; D unresolved. This CDR3 spans 15 amino acids. Trimming shortened V by 2 bases and J by 1 base, and 12 bases separated the two germline ends. Germline V CDR1 and CDR2: SGHKS, YYEKEE (reference sequence). The DNA of the CDR3 is TGTGCCAGCAGCTTATCGAAGGACGGTAACTATGGCTACACCTTC. This gives the protein CASSLSKDGNYGYTF.

This clonotype was detected many times. This sequence joins TRBV20-1 and TRBJ2-3; D call uncertain. CDR1 is DFQATT and CDR2 is SNEGSKA in the germline V gene (reference sequence). V lost 1 base and J 6 bases, leaving 17 bases between the germline ends. This CDR3 has 15 amino acids. The CDR3: CSARGRLAKSDTQYF. CDR3 sequence (DNA): TGCAGTGCTAGAGGGAGATTAGCTAAATCGGATACGCAGTATTTT.

The gene calls are TRBV6-2 or TRBV6-3 and TRBJ2-7, with 7 bases aligning to TRBD2. Unmatched junction bases numbered 7, after V lost 2 bases and J lost 3 bases. The CDR3 has 15 residues. Germline CDR1 is MNHEY and CDR2 is SVGEGT. DNA for the CDR3: TGTGCCAGCAGTTACAATCAGCGGGGCCTCTACGAGCAGTACTTC. It translates to CASSYNQRGLYEQYF.

The V call is TRBV15, the J call TRBJ1-4, with D perhaps matching TRBD1 (6 bases). The CDR3 covers 16 residues. Trimming left V 5 bases short and J 4 bases short, with 17 bases between. The germline V gene encodes CDR1 LNHNV and CDR2 YYDKDF (reference sequence). The CDR3 protein is CATSGSQGRGNEKLFF. DNA of the CDR3: TGTGCCACCAGCGGATCCCAGGGGCGCGGTAATGAAAAACTGTTTTTT.

The rearrangement uses TRBV24-1 and TRBJ1-1; 9 nucleotides line up with TRBD1. This CDR3 has 13 amino acids. The J segment lost 6 bases and the V segment lost 7 bases, leaving 5 bases of the junction unmatched. The germline V gene has CDR1 KGHDR and CDR2 SFDVKD. In nucleotides, the CDR3 is TGTGCCACCAGCGGTACAGGGGGCTCTGAAGCTTTCTTT. Protein: CATSGTGGSEAFF.

This clonotype came up many times. The V call is TRBV6-1, the J call TRBJ1-1; 7 nucleotides agree with TRBD1. CDR1 and CDR2 (germline): MNHNS, SASEGT. This CDR3 has 14 amino acids. V lost 10 bases to trimming and J lost 2 bases; unmatched junction nucleotides: 10. Written as DNA, the CDR3 is TGTGCCATTCGCCGGACAGGAGGAAACACTGAAGCTTTCTTT. Protein sequence: CAIRRTGGNTEAFF.

In this sample, this clonotype turned up many times. The chain employs TRBV27 and TRBJ2-1; the D gene is possibly TRBD1 (5 bases). CDR1 MNHEY and CDR2 SMNVEV come from the germline V gene (reference sequence). V was clipped by 5 bases and J by 2 bases, with 13 bases between them. The CDR3 is 15 residues long. CDR3 nucleotides: TGTGCCAGCAGTCCGGACACCCCGGCCTACAATGAGCAGTTCTTC. This translates into CASSPDTPAYNEQFF.

This clonotype was counted ten times or more. The chain combines TRBV28 with TRBJ1-3, with 8 nucleotides matching TRBD1. Germline V gene sequence: CDR1 MDHEN, CDR2 SYDVKM. V dropped 4 bases and J dropped 3; count of bases not matched to a gene: 5. CDR3 length: 15 residues. DNA for the CDR3: TGTGCCAGCAGTTCCAGGGGGCTGGATGGAAACACCATATATTTT. Its translation: CASSSRGLDGNTIYF.

This CDR3 is CSVLRGEEAFF. The CDR3 DNA sequence: TGCAGCGTTCTCAGGGGTGAAGAGGCTTTCTTT. The V and J genes are TRBV29-1 and TRBJ1-1; possibly TRBD1 for D (6 bases). The V end was cut by 5 bases, the J end by 11 bases, with 15 bases between. Germline V gives CDR1 SQVTM, CDR2 ANQGSEA. The CDR3 spans 11 residues.

There are many counts of this clonotype. The chain couples TRBV7-2 to TRBJ2-3; 9 bases agree with TRBD1. This CDR3 spans 15 amino acids. The V gene's germline CDR1 is SGHTA and CDR2 FQGNSA. V lost 0 bases to trimming and J lost 4 bases; unmatched junction nucleotides: 2. The CDR3 loop reads CASSLAGQGSDTQYF. The DNA of the CDR3 is TGTGCCAGCAGCTTAGCGGGACAGGGCTCAGATACGCAGTATTTT.

This clonotype was seen ten or more times. V gene TRBV27 combines with J gene TRBJ1-2; 8 bases are shared with TRBD1. Germline V gives CDR1 MNHEY, CDR2 SMNVEV (reference sequence). V shed 5 bases and J 6 bases; nucleotides not matched to a gene: 5. This CDR3 comprises 13 residues. Written as DNA, the CDR3 is TGTGCCAGCAGTGTCACAGGGGGAGATGGCTACACCTTC. This codes for CASSVTGGDGYTF.

This clonotype was picked up many times. The chain carries TRBV5-6 and TRBJ2-3; a possible D gene is TRBD2 (5 bases). V was clipped by 5 bases and J by 4 bases, with 14 bases between them. The germline CDR1 and CDR2 sequences are SGHDT and YYEEEE. CDR3 length: 14 residues. The CDR3 DNA is TGTGCCAGCAGGGCTAGCTCCTCGTCAGATACGCAGTATTTT. Residues: CASRASSSSDTQYF.

This clonotype was found many times. The rearrangement joins TRBV5-1 to TRBJ1-4, with unresolved D. V was trimmed by 3 bases and J by 5 bases, leaving 11 bases between them. Germline V gives CDR1 SGHRS, CDR2 YFSETQ. CDR3 length equals 14 residues. The CDR3 here is CASSSSTGNEKLFF. CDR3 nucleotides: TGCGCCAGCAGCTCTTCGACGGGCAATGAAAAACTGTTTTTT.

The CDR3: CASSLGQGVRSPLHF. The CDR3 nucleotides are TGTGCCAGCAGCTTAGGCCAAGGGGTACGGTCACCCCTCCACTTT. V is TRBV7-9 and J is TRBJ1-6; weak D call: TRBD1 (5 bases). Germline V gene sequence: CDR1 SEHNR, CDR2 FQNEAQ (reference sequence). The V end lost 1 base, the J end lost 10 bases, and 14 bases lay between the germline ends. The CDR3 is 15 amino acids.

This clonotype was picked up many times. The chain is built from TRBV12-3 or TRBV12-4 and TRBJ2-1; unclear D gene. Deletions cut 6 bases from V and 6 bases from J, with 6 bases between. The CDR3 sequence is 11 residues long. CDR3 residues: CASSKTNEQFF. CDR3 DNA: TGTGCCAGCAGCAAAACCAATGAGCAGTTCTTC.